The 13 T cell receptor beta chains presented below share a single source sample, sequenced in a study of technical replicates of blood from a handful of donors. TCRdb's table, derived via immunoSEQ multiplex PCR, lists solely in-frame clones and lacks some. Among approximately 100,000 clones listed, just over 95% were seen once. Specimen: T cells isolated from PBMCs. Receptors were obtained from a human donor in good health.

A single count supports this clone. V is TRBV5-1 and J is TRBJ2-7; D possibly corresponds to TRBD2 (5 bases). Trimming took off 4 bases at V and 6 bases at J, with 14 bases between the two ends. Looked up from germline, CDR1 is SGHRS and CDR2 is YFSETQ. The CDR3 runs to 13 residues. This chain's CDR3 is CASSPTSGVEQYF. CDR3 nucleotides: TGCGCCAGCAGCCCAACCTCCGGGGTCGAGCAGTACTTC.

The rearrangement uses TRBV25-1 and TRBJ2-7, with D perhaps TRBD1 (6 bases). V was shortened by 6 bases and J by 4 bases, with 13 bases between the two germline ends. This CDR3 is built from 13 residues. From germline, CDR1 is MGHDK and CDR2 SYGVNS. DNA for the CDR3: TGTGCCAGCAGCCCGGACAGTCTTTACGAGCAGTACTTC. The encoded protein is CASSPDSLYEQYF.

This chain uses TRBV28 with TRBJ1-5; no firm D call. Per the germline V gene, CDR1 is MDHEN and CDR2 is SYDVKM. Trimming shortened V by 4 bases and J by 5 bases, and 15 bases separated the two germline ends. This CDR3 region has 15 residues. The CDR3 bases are TGTGCCAGCAGTTCATCCCCCTCGCAGGATCAGCCCCAGCATTTT. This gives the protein CASSSSPSQDQPQHF.

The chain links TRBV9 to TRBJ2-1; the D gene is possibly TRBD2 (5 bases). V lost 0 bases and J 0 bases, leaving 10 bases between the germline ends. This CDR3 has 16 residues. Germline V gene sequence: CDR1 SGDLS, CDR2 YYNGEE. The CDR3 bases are TGTGCCAGCAGCGTAGGTGTTGGGAGCTCCTACAATGAGCAGTTCTTC. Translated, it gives CASSVGVGSSYNEQFF. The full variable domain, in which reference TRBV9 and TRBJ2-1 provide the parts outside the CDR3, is DSGVTQTPKHLITATGQRVTLRCSPRSGDLSVYWYQQSLDQGLQFLIQYYNGEERAKGNILERFSAQQFPDLHSELNLSSLELGDSALYFCASSVGVGSSYNEQFFGPGTRLTVL.

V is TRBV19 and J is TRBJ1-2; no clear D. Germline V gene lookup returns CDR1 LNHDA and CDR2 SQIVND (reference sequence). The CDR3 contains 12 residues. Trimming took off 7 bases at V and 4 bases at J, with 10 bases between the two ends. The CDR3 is CASNYGSYGYTF. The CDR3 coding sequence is TGTGCCAGTAACTACGGATCCTATGGCTACACCTTC.

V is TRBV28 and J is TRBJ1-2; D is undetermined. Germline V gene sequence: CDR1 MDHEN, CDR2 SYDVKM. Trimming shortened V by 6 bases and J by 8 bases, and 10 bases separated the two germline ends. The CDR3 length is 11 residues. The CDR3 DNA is TGTGCCAGCAGGAGTCTTCGGGGCTACACCTTC. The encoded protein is CASRSLRGYTF.

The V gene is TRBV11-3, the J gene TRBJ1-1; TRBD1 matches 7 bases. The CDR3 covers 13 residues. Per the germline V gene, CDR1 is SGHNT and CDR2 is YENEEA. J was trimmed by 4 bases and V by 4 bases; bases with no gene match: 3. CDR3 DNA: TGTGCCAGCAGCTCGGACAGGACCACTGAAGCTTTCTTT. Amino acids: CASSSDRTTEAFF.

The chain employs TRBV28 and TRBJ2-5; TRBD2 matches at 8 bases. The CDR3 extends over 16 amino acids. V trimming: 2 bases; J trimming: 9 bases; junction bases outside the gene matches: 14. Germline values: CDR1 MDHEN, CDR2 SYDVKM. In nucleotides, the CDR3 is TGTGCCAGCAGTTTAGCGGGAGGCCGCTGGGGGTCGGCCCAGTACTTC. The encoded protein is CASSLAGGRWGSAQYF.

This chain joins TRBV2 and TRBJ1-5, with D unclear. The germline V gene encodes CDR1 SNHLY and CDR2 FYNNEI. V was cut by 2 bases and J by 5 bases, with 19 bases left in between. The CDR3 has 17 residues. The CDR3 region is CASSELSILQAHQPQHF. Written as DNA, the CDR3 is TGTGCCAGCAGTGAATTAAGTATTTTGCAGGCTCATCAGCCCCAGCATTTT. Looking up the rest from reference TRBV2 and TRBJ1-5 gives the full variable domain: EPEVTQTPSHQVTQMGQEVILRCVPISNHLYFYWYRQILGQKVEFLVSFYNNEISEKSEIFDDQFSVERPDGSNFTLKIRSTKLEDSAMYFCASSELSILQAHQPQHFGDGTRLSIL.

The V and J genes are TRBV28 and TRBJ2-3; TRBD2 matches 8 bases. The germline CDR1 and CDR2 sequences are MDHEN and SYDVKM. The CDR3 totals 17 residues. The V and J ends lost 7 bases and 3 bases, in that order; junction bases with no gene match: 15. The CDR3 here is CASTKPPREGGTDTQYF. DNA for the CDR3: TGTGCCAGCACCAAACCCCCCCGGGAGGGAGGTACAGATACGCAGTATTTT.

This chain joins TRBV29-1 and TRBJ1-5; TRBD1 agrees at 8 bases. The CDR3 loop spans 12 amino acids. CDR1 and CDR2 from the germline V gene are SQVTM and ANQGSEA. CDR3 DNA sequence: TGCAGTGCCGGACAGGGCGGACAGCCCCAGCATTTT. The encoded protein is CSAGQGGQPQHF.

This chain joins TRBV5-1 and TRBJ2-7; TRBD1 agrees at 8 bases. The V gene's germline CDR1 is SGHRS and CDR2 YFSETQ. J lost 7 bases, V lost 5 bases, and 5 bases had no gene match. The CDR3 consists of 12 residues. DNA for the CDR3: TGCGCCAGCAGTCGGACAGGGCATGAGCAGTACTTC. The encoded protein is CASSRTGHEQYF.

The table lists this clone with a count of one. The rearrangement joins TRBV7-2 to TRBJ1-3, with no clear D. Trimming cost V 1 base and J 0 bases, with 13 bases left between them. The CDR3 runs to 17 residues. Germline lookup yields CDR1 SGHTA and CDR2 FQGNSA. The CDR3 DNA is TGTGCCAGCAGCTTAGTAGAGAAAAGTCTCTCTGGAAACACCATATATTTT. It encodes CASSLVEKSLSGNTIYF. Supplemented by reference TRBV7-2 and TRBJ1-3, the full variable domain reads GAGVSQSPSNKVTEKGKDVELRCDPISGHTALYWYRQSLGQGLEFLIYFQGNSAPDKSGLPSDRFSAERTGGSVSTLTIQRTQQEDSAVYLCASSLVEKSLSGNTIYFGEGSWLTVV.